This is a list of T cell receptor beta chains from one sample in a study of CD8+CD57+ T cells in acquired aplastic anemia. TCRdb re-called the reads with MiXCR, one entry per CDR3 protein. The table has around 180,000 distinct CDR3 sequences, 50% to 75% seen once; the top ten hold 45% to 50%. Specimen: sorted CD4+, CD8+, or CD8+CD57+ T cells (not recorded which) from PBMCs. The receptors stem from a human donor in good health. Each CDR3 is given without its conserved first and last residue. D genes are given only for firm matches.

>TRBV6-2/TRBV6-3|TRBD1|TRBJ2-5
ASSIRDSQETQY
>TRBV24-1|NA|TRBJ1-5
ATSDPSGSQH
>TRBV10-3|TRBD1|TRBJ1-1
AISESTGGGTEAF
>TRBV10-3|TRBD1|TRBJ1-1
AISEFDNRQGPQNTEAF
>TRBV2|NA|TRBJ2-7
ASRSTHSYEQY
>TRBV10-3|NA|TRBJ2-5
AISEYRQETQY
>TRBV9|TRBD2|TRBJ2-3
ASSVGGLAGDTQY
>TRBV6-5|NA|TRBJ1-6
ASSNYNSPLH
>TRBV29-1|NA|TRBJ2-7
SAETGQRYEQY
>TRBV27|NA|TRBJ2-1
PRVGAGNEQF
>TRBV9|NA|TRBJ2-2
ASSVGGRGGTGELF
>TRBV18|TRBD2|TRBJ2-3
ASFHGLATDTQY
>TRBV7-8|NA|TRBJ1-6
ASSLGKTGGPLH
>TRBV7-3|TRBD1|TRBJ1-1
ASNRTGGADEAF
>TRBV3-1|TRBD1|TRBJ2-1
ASSPGRDRISYNEQF
>TRBV20-1|NA|TRBJ2-1
SVKGVGDEQF
>TRBV5-1|NA|TRBJ2-7
ASSLTESYEQY
>TRBV7-9|TRBD2|TRBJ2-1
ASSLDPSGGMGDEQF
>TRBV24-1|NA|TRBJ2-2
ATSGTRGDSTGELF
>TRBV13|NA|TRBJ2-7
ASSLGSGYEQY
>TRBV2|TRBD1|TRBJ1-1
ASRPDRAKHTEAF
>TRBV11-2|NA|TRBJ2-2
ASSPIGGWNTGELF
>TRBV7-6|NA|TRBJ1-2
ASSQPLRNGYT
>TRBV15|TRBD1|TRBJ2-5
ATSRDATGGWETQY
>TRBV7-9|TRBD1|TRBJ2-2
ASSLVGQINTGELF
>TRBV4-3|NA|TRBJ2-7
ASSQDEGLIDSYEQY
>TRBV9|NA|TRBJ2-1
ASSVGLEGWDEQF
>TRBV10-1|NA|TRBJ2-7
ASSPGQLPYEQY
>TRBV19|NA|TRBJ2-7
ASSRKGGTYEQY
>TRBV19|NA|TRBJ1-5
ASSIGYGQPQH
>TRBV24-1|NA|TRBJ1-2
ATSGGRGLLECYT
>TRBV5-1|TRBD1|TRBJ2-5
ASSSPDRGQETQY